The rows below give T cell receptor beta chains drawn from one sample of a study of blood T cells in healthy people across ages. TCRdb itself ran the 5' RACE reads through MiXCR, one entry per CDR3 protein. The table lists about 640,000 distinct CDR3 sequences, around three fifths of them singletons. The sequenced sample consisted of blood. The receptors shown here come from a man in his sixties in good health. Both conserved end residues are part of each CDR3. Fields, in order: D gene, J gene, V gene, clone size, CDR3 DNA, CDR3 protein. A D gene is named only where the DNA matches it firmly. The size field is filled for only some rows; it gives once, few, many or a size class.

>NA|TRBJ2-1|TRBV29-1|few
TGCAGCGTTAGGGGGGCCTTGGGTGAGCAGTTCTTC
CSVRGALGEQFF
>NA|TRBJ2-4|TRBV28|few
TGTGCCAGCAGCCGTACAGTAGCCAAAAACATTCAGTACTTC
CASSRTVAKNIQYF
>NA|TRBJ1-5|TRBV7-9|NA
TGTGCCAGCAGCCTGGGGGCAAATAGCAATCAGCCCCAGCATTTT
CASSLGANSNQPQHF
>NA|TRBJ2-5|TRBV28|few
TGTGCCAGCAGTCTACGACAGGCCGGAGGGCTGGCCCAGTACTTC
CASSLRQAGGLAQYF
>TRBD1|TRBJ2-7|TRBV18|NA
TGTGCCAGCTCACCTCCCGGGACAGGAAGTCTGTACGAGCAGTACTTC
CASSPPGTGSLYEQYF
>NA|TRBJ2-6|TRBV5-1|NA
TGCGCCAGCAGTCGGTGGGAATTCGGGGCCAACGTCCTGACTTTC
CASSRWEFGANVLTF
>NA|TRBJ2-5|TRBV5-1|NA
TGCGCCAGCAGCTTGGAGGTGCCCCAAGAGACCCAGTACTTC
CASSLEVPQETQYF
>NA|TRBJ1-5|TRBV20-1|NA
TGCAGTGCTGGCCCGGGGACCCCTAACAATCAGCCCCAGCATTTT
CSAGPGTPNNQPQHF
>NA|TRBJ2-5|TRBV4-2|few
TGTGCCAGCAGCCAAGAAGGGCGCAGGGACCAGACCCAGTACTTC
CASSQEGRRDQTQYF
>TRBD2|TRBJ2-5|TRBV7-2|NA
TGTGCCAGCAGCCAACAGCGGGATGAGACCCAGTACTTC
CASSQQRDETQYF
>TRBD1|TRBJ1-2|TRBV29-1|few
TGCAGCGTTGGCTCCAGCCAGGGGGCGGCTGGCTACACCTTC
CSVGSSQGAAGYTF
>TRBD2|TRBJ2-7|TRBV5-6|NA
TGTGCCAGCAGCTTGGTCTCAAGCGGGGCCTACTTCTACGAGCAGTACTTC
CASSLVSSGAYFYEQYF
>NA|TRBJ2-7|TRBV4-1|NA
TGCGCCAGCAGCCAAGTACTCGGCAATCGGCAGTACTTC
CASSQVLGNRQYF
>NA|TRBJ2-3|TRBV5-8|once
TGTGCCAGCAGCTTGACCTACACAGATACGCAGTATTTT
CASSLTYTDTQYF
>TRBD1|TRBJ1-2|TRBV10-3|NA
TGTGCCATCAGTGAGTCGAGGACAGGAGCTAACTATGGCTACACCTTC
CAISESRTGANYGYTF
>NA|TRBJ1-3|TRBV6-6|once
TGTGCCAGCAGTTACCAGGGATCAGCTGGAAACACCATATATTTT
CASSYQGSAGNTIYF
>NA|TRBJ1-2|TRBV9|NA
TGTGCCAGCAGCGCAAACAGGGATCTCTATGGCTACACCTTC
CASSANRDLYGYTF
>NA|TRBJ2-5|TRBV3-1|NA
TGTGCCAGCAGCCAAGAACCGGCCTCGGGGACCCAGTACTTC
CASSQEPASGTQYF
>TRBD1|TRBJ2-1|TRBV5-1|NA
TGCGCCAGCAGCCCATCAACCGGGACAGGGACCTACAATGAGCAGTTCTTC
CASSPSTGTGTYNEQFF
>NA|TRBJ1-1|TRBV18|few
TGTGCCAGCTCACCAACCCGCCAGGGGGAAGCTTTCTTT
CASSPTRQGEAFF
>TRBD2|TRBJ2-4|TRBV6-6|few
TGTGCCAGCAGTTATAGCGGGGGTACGTGGGAGCAGTACTTC
CASSYSGGTWEQYF
>NA|TRBJ2-7|TRBV20-1|few
TGCAGTGCTAGAGACCCTAAAGCCCCCTACGAGCAGTACTTC
CSARDPKAPYEQYF
>NA|TRBJ2-3|TRBV11-2|NA
TGTGCCAGCAGCTTAGGGTACCGGGATACGCAGTATTTT
CASSLGYRDTQYF
>NA|TRBJ2-5|TRBV5-5|few
TGTGCCAGCCTCCGGGGGGCGGGGATCCTAGAGACCCAGTACTTC
CASLRGAGILETQYF
>NA|TRBJ1-2|TRBV5-4|NA
TGTGCCAGCAGCGGACGGGGTCCGTCCTATGGCTACACCTTC
CASSGRGPSYGYTF
>NA|TRBJ2-5|TRBV11-2|many
TGTGCCAGCAGCTTAGCGGCGTACCAAGAGACCCAGTACTTC
CASSLAAYQETQYF
>NA|TRBJ2-3|TRBV5-1|NA
TGCGCCAGCAGCTTGGTTGGGAAAACCACAGATACGCAGTATTTT
CASSLVGKTTDTQYF
>NA|TRBJ2-5|TRBV5-1|NA
TGCGCCAGCAGCTTGGCCCCAGGGGTGGAGACCCAGTACTTC
CASSLAPGVETQYF
>NA|TRBJ1-2|TRBV6-5|few
TGTGCCAGCAGTTTAGAAGATGAGTCAGGGGCCGGCTATGGCTACACCTTC
CASSLEDESGAGYGYTF
>NA|TRBJ2-1|TRBV2|NA
TGTGCCAGCAGTCAGGGGAGGGGACCCTACAATGAGCAGTTCTTC
CASSQGRGPYNEQFF
>NA|TRBJ2-6|TRBV3-1|few
TGTGCCAGCAGCCAAACTATCATTTCGGGAACCGGGGCCAACGTCCTGACTTTC
CASSQTIISGTGANVLTF
>TRBD2|TRBJ2-5|TRBV7-8|NA
TGTGCCAGCAGCGTAGGGTCTAGCGGGACCCAGTACTTC
CASSVGSSGTQYF
>TRBD1|TRBJ1-2|TRBV4-2|NA
TGTGCCAGCAGCCAAGGACAGGGGACTCCTTCGGGCGGCTACACCTTC
CASSQGQGTPSGGYTF